Below, 14 T cell receptor beta chains from the same sample are listed, as sequenced in a study of vaccination and CD4 T cells after COVID-19. Regarding treatment: roughly 11-day PBMC culture with coronavirus spike peptide pools or control peptides (ViraFEST assay). For these receptors, no antigen is known. The assay that was used to sequence DNA from cultured CD4+ T cells was the Oncomine TCR Beta short-read assay. From the PCR reads, TCRdb called clonotypes with MiXCR, one entry per CDR3 protein. The sample has around 10,000 distinct CDR3 sequences, less than 65% seen once; the top ten hold around 9%. Material: CD4+ T cells from blood, cultured in vitro. The receptor source for this set is a human donor who had recovered from COVID-19.

In this sample, this clonotype turned up once. The genes are TRBV20-1 and TRBJ1-1; TRBD1 matches 7 bases. CDR1 DFQATT and CDR2 SNEGSKA come from the germline V gene (reference sequence). J lost 1 base, V lost 3 bases, and 5 bases had no gene match. The CDR3 runs to 14 residues. The CDR3 bases are TGCAGTGCTAGGGAGGGACAGTCGAACACTGAAGCTTTCTTT. Amino acid sequence: CSAREGQSNTEAFF.

The chain joins TRBV7-9 to TRBJ1-4; D gene ambiguous. The CDR3 runs to 16 residues. V dropped 5 bases and J dropped 0 bases, with 13 bases sitting between them. Germline CDR1 SEHNR, CDR2 FQNEAQ (reference sequence). The CDR3 region is CASSTRTDATNEKLFF. The CDR3 DNA reads TGTGCCAGCAGCACCCGGACGGATGCAACTAATGAAAAACTGTTTTTT. Looking up the rest from reference TRBV7-9 and TRBJ1-4 gives the full variable domain: DTGVSQNPRHKITKRGQNVTFRCDPISEHNRLYWYRQTLGQGPEFLTYFQNEAQLEKSRLLSDRFSAERPKGSFSTLEIQRTEQGDSAMYLCASSTRTDATNEKLFFGSGTQLSVL.

This sequence joins TRBV6-5 and TRBJ1-6, with 8 bases that match TRBD1. Germline V CDR1 and CDR2: MNHEY, SVGAGI. CDR3 size: 15 residues. V lost 4 bases to trimming and J lost 6 bases; unmatched junction nucleotides: 5. The CDR3 reads CASSSQGARNSPLHF. The CDR3 region has the DNA TGTGCCAGCAGTTCCCAGGGGGCGCGTAATTCACCCCTCCACTTT.

J is TRBJ2-1 and V is TRBV10-3; D remains unclear. The CDR3 consists of 13 residues. V was pared by 0 bases and J by 6 bases, with 6 bases between. Germline V gene lookup returns CDR1 ENHRY and CDR2 SYGVKD. As DNA, the CDR3 is TGTGCCATCAGTGAGTCCAGGAGCAATGAGCAGTTCTTC. Amino acid sequence: CAISESRSNEQFF.

This rearrangement joins TRBV24-1 to TRBJ2-3; D not resolved. Between the trimmed V and J ends, which lost 5 bases and 4 bases, there was a span of 12 bases. This CDR3 is built from 14 residues. Germline V gives CDR1 KGHDR, CDR2 SFDVKD. This chain's CDR3 is CATSVAGASDTQYF. The CDR3 DNA reads as TGTGCCACCAGTGTGGCAGGCGCATCAGATACGCAGTATTTT.

The CDR3 loop reads CSARQEFRTSGRGRYNEQFF. CDR3 coding DNA: TGCAGTGCTAGGCAGGAGTTTAGGACTAGCGGGAGGGGGAGGTACAATGAGCAGTTCTTC. This chain uses TRBV20-1 with TRBJ2-1; 15 positions match TRBD2. The trim removed 3 bases at V and 4 bases at J, leaving 16 bases unmatched. Germline lookup yields CDR1 DFQATT and CDR2 SNEGSKA (reference sequence). This CDR3 is 20 amino acids long.

This chain connects TRBV7-2 to TRBJ1-2, with TRBD1 matching over 7 bases. V lost 3 bases and J lost 4; bases outside the gene matches: 5. Germline lookup yields CDR1 SGHTA and CDR2 FQGNSA. This CDR3 comprises 14 residues. The CDR3 loop is CASSLFQGVYGYTF. As DNA, the CDR3 is TGTGCCAGCAGCTTGTTCCAGGGGGTCTATGGCTACACCTTC.

The chain combines TRBV24-1 with TRBJ2-5, with 8 bases identical to TRBD2. The CDR3 covers 13 residues. V trimming: 9 bases; J trimming: 5 bases; junction bases outside the gene matches: 7. Germline values: CDR1 KGHDR, CDR2 SFDVKD. Here the CDR3 reads CATGLPGGETQYF. The DNA for the CDR3 is TGTGCCACCGGTCTGCCGGGGGGGGAGACCCAGTACTTC.

Turning to this clonotype: One end of the junction varies from germline; a read error may be responsible. This sequence joins TRBV5-4 and TRBJ2-5, with 8 bases identical to TRBD2. Per the germline V gene, CDR1 is SGHNT and CDR2 is YYREEE (reference sequence). This CDR3 spans 13 amino acids. DNA of the CDR3: TGTGCCAGCAGCTCGGGGGGGCAAAAGACCCAATACTTC. Translating it yields CASSSGGQKTQYF.

This sequence joins TRBV6-2 or TRBV6-3 and TRBJ2-2, with TRBD2 matching over 8 bases. Germline loops: CDR1 MNHEY, CDR2 SVGEGT. CDR3 length: 17 amino acids. The V segment lost 5 bases and the J segment 6 bases; nucleotides outside the gene matches: 14. The CDR3 DNA follows: TGTGCCAGCAGTATAGCGGGATCCATCGGAGGGGCCGGGGAGCTGTTTTTT. It specifies CASSIAGSIGGAGELFF.

V and J are TRBV7-9 and TRBJ2-5; 10 bases fit TRBD1. With V trimmed by 4 bases and J by 4 bases, 3 bases remained unmatched. CDR3 length equals 14 residues. The germline V gene encodes CDR1 SEHNR and CDR2 FQNEAQ (reference sequence). CDR3 DNA sequence: TGTGCCAGCAGCTCCAGGACAGGGGGAGAGACCCAGTACTTC. Its protein is CASSSRTGGETQYF.

The V and J genes are TRBV18 and TRBJ1-2; possible D gene TRBD1, 6 bases. Deletions cut 0 bases from V and 7 bases from J, with 12 bases between. Germline CDR1 reads KGHSH; CDR2 reads LQKENI. The CDR3 totals 14 residues. The chain's CDR3 is CASSPPTQGGGYTF. The CDR3 coding sequence is TGTGCCAGCTCACCACCGACACAGGGTGGTGGCTACACCTTC. The complete variable domain, with remaining parts taken from reference TRBV18 and TRBJ1-2, reads NAGVMQNPRHLVRRRGQEARLRCSPMKGHSHVYWYRQLPEEGLKFMVYLQKENIIDESGMPKERFSAEFPKEGPSILRIQQVVRGDSAAYFCASSPPTQGGGYTFGSGTRLTVV.

This chain uses TRBV6-5 with TRBJ1-2, with TRBD1 as a possible D gene (5 bases). CDR1 MNHEY and CDR2 SVGAGI come from the germline V gene. The V and J ends lost 0 bases and 4 bases respectively, with 12 bases between them. This CDR3 spans 15 amino acids. CDR3 protein: CASSYSGREGYGYTF. Here the CDR3 DNA reads TGTGCCAGCAGTTACTCGGGCAGGGAGGGCTATGGCTACACCTTC.

This clonotype was picked up a small number of times. The rearrangement links TRBV7-2 to TRBJ1-1; TRBD1 is a possible D gene (5 bases). The V end lost 3 bases, the J end lost 2 bases, and 10 bases lay between the germline ends. This CDR3 spans 14 amino acids. Germline V lookup: CDR1 SGHTA, CDR2 FQGNSA. The CDR3 region is CASSFRQINTEAFF. In DNA, the CDR3 is TGTGCCAGCAGCTTCCGACAGATCAACACTGAAGCTTTCTTT.